This is a list of T cell receptor beta chains from one sample in a study of T cell changes during pregnancy in multiple sclerosis. TCRdb's copy holds only in-frame clones and misses some; the assay was immunoSEQ multiplex PCR. The sample has about 60,000 clones; 90% to 95% are singletons. Sequenced here: CD8+ T cells from peripheral blood mononuclear cells, sampled in the second trimester of pregnancy. These receptors originate from a female donor with multiple sclerosis, enrolled in a pregnancy study. Both conserved end residues are part of each CDR3. The D gene is left open where the match is weak.

d_gene | v_gene | CDR3aa
- | TRBV11-2 | CASSFGQDEQFF
- | TRBV19 | CASSSGSNEQFF
TRBD2 | TRBV27 | CASRLTSGGTGELFF
TRBD2 | TRBV27 | CASSLLAGGRDEQYF
- | TRBV11-3 | CASSFTGSTYNEQFF
TRBD1 | TRBV4-1 | CASSSGQSNQPQHF
TRBD1 | TRBV29-1 | CSVEGGEGQGVF
- | TRBV11-2 | CASSLRELHTQYF
- | TRBV11-2 | CASSLVAGLEAYEQYF
- | TRBV7-6 | CASSDGEGAHGYTF
TRBD1 | TRBV5-4 | CASSLTGTGVVYGYTF
TRBD2 | TRBV10-2 | CASSERAGGITDTQYF
- | TRBV5-1 | CASSLDRVSGSYNEQFF
- | TRBV28 | CASSSPTDSETQYF
- | TRBV19 | CASSAGARGHYGYTF
TRBD2 | TRBV7-9 | CASSSGTSEQYF
TRBD2 | TRBV4-2 | CASSLSSGTSEETQYF
TRBD2 | TRBV4-3 | CASSRRGTSGYNEQFF
- | TRBV25-1 | CASSEGSGQPGNTIYF
TRBD2 | TRBV4-1 | CASSTLGGSGEQYF
- | TRBV15 | CATSRDRGDQPQHF
TRBD1 | TRBV19 | CASTQGVGTEQFF
TRBD1 | TRBV30 | CAGLGGTGGIDTQYF
- | TRBV6-1 | CASSEGGGLAYGYTF
TRBD1 | TRBV7-3 | CASSPRDRATGELFF
TRBD1 | TRBV5-5 | CASSQPGQGVSGNTIYF
TRBD2 | TRBV13 | CASSLSLAGGYRYNEQFF
- | TRBV4-3 | CASSHSGSGYEKLFF
- | TRBV6-1 | CASSVWAGNYNEQFF
TRBD1 | TRBV6-1 | CASSEGTGEVETQYF
TRBD1 | TRBV4-1 | CASSQVRQGNTEAFF
- | TRBV4-2 | CASSHPRLGAPVNEQFF
TRBD1 | TRBV19 | CASSLGQGANGYTF
- | TRBV14 | CASSQERGYEQYF
- | TRBV9 | CASSVGGGLWDEQYF
- | TRBV19 | CASNGPFRGSGNTIYF
- | TRBV6-5 | CASSEAAGNQPQHF
TRBD1 | TRBV19 | CASTVTGVGEAFF
TRBD1 | TRBV29-1 | CSVDGQGAGELFF
- | TRBV28 | CASSARDRTTNYGYTF
TRBD1 | TRBV10-2 | CASRGQGPYEQYF